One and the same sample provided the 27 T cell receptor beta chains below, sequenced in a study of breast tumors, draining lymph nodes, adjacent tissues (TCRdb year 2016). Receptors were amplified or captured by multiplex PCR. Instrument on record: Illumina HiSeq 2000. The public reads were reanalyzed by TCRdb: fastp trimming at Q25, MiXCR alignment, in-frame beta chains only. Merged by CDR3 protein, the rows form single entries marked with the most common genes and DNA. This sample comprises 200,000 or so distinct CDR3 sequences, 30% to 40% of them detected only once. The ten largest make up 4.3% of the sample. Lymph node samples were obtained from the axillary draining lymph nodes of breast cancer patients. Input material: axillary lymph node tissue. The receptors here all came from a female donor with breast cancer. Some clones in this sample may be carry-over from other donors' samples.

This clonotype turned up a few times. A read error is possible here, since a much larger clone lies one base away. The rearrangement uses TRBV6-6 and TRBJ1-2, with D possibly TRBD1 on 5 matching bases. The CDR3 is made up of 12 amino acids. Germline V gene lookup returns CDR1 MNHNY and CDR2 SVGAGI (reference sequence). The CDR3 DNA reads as TGTGCCAGCAAGGACACGAACTATGGCCACACCTTC. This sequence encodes CASKDTNYGHTF.

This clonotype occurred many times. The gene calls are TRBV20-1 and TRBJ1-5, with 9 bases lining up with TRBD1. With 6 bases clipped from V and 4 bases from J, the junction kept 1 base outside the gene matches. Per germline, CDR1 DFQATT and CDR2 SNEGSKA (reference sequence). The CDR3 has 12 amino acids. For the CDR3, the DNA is TGCAGTGCGGGACAGGGAAATCAGCCCCAGCATTTT. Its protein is CSAGQGNQPQHF.

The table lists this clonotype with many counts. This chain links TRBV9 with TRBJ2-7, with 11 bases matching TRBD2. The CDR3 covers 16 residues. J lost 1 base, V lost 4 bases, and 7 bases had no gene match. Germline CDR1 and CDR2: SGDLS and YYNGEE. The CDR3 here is CASSPGTSGASYEQYF. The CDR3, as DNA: TGTGCCAGCAGCCCCGGGACTAGCGGAGCATCCTACGAGCAGTACTTC.

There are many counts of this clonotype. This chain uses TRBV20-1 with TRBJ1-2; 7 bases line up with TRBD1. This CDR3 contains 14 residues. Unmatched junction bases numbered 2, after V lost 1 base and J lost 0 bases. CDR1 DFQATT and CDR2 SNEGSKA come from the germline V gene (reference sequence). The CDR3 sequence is CSARVDRANYGYTF. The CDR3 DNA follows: TGCAGTGCTAGAGTCGACAGGGCTAACTATGGCTACACCTTC.

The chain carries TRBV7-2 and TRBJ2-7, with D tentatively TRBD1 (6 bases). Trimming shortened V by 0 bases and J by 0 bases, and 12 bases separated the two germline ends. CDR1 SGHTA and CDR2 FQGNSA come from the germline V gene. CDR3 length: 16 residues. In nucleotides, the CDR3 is TGTGCCAGCAGCTTAGCTCGAGACAGGAGCTCCTACGAGCAGTACTTC. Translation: CASSLARDRSSYEQYF. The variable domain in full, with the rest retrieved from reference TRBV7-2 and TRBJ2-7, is GAGVSQSPSNKVTEKGKDVELRCDPISGHTALYWYRQSLGQGLEFLIYFQGNSAPDKSGLPSDRFSAERTGGSVSTLTIQRTQQEDSAVYLCASSLARDRSSYEQYFGPGTRLTVT.

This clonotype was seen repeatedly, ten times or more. DNA for the CDR3: TGTGCCAGCAGCTTAACCTCGCGGGACTCACCCCTCCACTTT. Amino acid sequence: CASSLTSRDSPLHF. The J gene is TRBJ1-6, the V gene TRBV7-2; D might be TRBD1 (5 bases). The length of the CDR3 is 14 residues. In germline, CDR1 is SGHTA, CDR2 FQGNSA. Trimming pared 2 bases from V and 10 bases from J, leaving 12 bases between.

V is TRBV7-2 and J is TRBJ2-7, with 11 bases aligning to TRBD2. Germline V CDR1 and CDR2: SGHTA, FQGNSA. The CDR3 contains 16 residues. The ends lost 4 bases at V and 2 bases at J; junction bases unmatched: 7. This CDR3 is CASSSTSGTSPYEQYF. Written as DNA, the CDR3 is TGTGCCAGCAGCTCGACTAGCGGGACTAGCCCCTACGAGCAGTACTTC. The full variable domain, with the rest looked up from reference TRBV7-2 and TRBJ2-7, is GAGVSQSPSNKVTEKGKDVELRCDPISGHTALYWYRQSLGQGLEFLIYFQGNSAPDKSGLPSDRFSAERTGGSVSTLTIQRTQQEDSAVYLCASSSTSGTSPYEQYFGPGTRLTVT.

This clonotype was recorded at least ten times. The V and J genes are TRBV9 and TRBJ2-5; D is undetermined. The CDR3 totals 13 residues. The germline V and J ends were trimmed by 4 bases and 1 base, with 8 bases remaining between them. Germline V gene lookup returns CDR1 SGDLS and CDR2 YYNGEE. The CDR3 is CASSPDIQETQYF. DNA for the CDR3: TGTGCCAGCAGCCCAGACATCCAAGAGACCCAGTACTTC.

This chain's CDR3 is CASSPRDRGRIQYF. For the CDR3, the DNA is TGTGCCAGCAGTCCCCGGGACAGGGGGCGCATTCAGTACTTC. The chain recombines TRBV28 with TRBJ2-4, with 12 bases identical to TRBD1. The CDR3 covers 14 residues. Trimming cost V 5 bases and J 9 bases; bases outside gene matches: 5. Germline V gene data show CDR1 as MDHEN and CDR2 as SYDVKM.

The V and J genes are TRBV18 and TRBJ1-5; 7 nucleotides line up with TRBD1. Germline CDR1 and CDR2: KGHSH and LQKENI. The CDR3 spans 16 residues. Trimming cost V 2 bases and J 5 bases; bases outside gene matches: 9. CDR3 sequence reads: CASSPTPGQGDQPQHF. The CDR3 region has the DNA TGTGCCAGCTCACCAACCCCTGGGCAGGGGGATCAGCCCCAGCATTTT.

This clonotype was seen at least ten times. CDR3 in DNA: TGTGCCAGCAGTAACAGCCAGACTAATGAAAAACTGTTTTTT. It encodes CASSNSQTNEKLFF. The chain carries TRBV6-5 and TRBJ1-4; no reliable D call. Germline lookup yields CDR1 MNHEY and CDR2 SVGAGI. This CDR3 region has 14 residues. V was cut by 5 bases and J by 2 bases, with 9 bases left in between.

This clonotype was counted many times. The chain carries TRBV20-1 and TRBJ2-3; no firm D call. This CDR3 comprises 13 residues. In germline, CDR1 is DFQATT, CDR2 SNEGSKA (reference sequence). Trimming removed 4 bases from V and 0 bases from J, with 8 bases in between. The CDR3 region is CSATRISTDTQYF. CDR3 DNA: TGCAGTGCTACGCGGATTAGCACAGATACGCAGTATTTT.

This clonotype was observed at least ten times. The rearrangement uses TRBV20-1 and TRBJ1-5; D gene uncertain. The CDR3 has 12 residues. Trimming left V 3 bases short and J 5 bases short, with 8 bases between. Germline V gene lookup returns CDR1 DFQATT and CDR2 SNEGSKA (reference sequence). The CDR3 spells CSAREGYQPQHF. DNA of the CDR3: TGCAGTGCTAGGGAGGGATATCAGCCCCAGCATTTT.

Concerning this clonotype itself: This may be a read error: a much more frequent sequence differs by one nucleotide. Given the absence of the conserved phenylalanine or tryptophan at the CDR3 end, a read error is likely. Written as DNA, the CDR3 is TGTGCCAGCAAGCCCCGACAGGGAAGAAGTGGCTACACCCTC. Protein sequence: CASKPRQGRSGYTL. The gene calls are TRBV6-4 and TRBJ1-2; 7 bases fit TRBD1. Trimming cost V 7 bases and J 7 bases; bases outside gene matches: 12. CDR3 length: 14 residues. Germline loops: CDR1 MRHNA, CDR2 SNTAGT.

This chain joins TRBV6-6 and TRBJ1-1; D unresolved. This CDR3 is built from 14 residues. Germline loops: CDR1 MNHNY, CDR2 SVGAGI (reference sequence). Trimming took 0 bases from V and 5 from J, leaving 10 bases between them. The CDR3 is CASSYSNSGTEAFF. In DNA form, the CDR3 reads TGTGCCAGCAGTTACTCGAACTCTGGGACTGAAGCTTTCTTT.

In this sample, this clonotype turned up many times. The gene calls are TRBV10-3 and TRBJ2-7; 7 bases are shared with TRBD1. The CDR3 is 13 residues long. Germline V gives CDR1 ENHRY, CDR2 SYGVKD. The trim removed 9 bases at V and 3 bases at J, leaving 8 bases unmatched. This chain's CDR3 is CAMSTGDGYEQYF. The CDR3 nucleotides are TGTGCCATGAGTACAGGGGATGGCTACGAGCAGTACTTC.

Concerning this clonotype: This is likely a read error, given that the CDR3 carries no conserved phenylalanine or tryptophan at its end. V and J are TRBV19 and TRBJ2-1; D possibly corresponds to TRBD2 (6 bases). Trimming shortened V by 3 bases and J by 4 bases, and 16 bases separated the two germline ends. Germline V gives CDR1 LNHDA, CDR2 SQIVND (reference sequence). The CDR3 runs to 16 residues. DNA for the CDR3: TGTGCCAGTAGTATGACCCTAGCGCGACCTTACAATGAGCAGTTCTCC. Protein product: CASSMTLARPYNEQFS.

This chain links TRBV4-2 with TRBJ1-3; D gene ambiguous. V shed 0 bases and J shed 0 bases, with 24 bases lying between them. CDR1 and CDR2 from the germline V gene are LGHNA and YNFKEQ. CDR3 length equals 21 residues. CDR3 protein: CASSQEGNTKGRLSSGNTIYF. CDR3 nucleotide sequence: TGTGCCAGCAGCCAAGAGGGAAACACAAAGGGTCGCCTTAGCTCTGGAAACACCATATATTTT.

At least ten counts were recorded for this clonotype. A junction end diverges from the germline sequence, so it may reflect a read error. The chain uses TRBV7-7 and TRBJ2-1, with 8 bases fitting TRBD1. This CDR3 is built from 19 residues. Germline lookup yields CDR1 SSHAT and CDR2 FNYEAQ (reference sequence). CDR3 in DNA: TGTGCTAGCAGCTTATATGAGCGATATGGACAGGGCTTCTACAATGAGCAGTTCTTC. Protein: CASSLYERYGQGFYNEQFF.

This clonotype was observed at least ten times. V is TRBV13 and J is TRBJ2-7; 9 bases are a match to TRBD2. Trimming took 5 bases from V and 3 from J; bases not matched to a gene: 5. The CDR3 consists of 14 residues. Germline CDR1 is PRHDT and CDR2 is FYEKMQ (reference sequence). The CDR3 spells CASSTRGGGYEQYF. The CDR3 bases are TGTGCCAGCAGCACTCGCGGGGGGGGCTACGAGCAGTACTTC.

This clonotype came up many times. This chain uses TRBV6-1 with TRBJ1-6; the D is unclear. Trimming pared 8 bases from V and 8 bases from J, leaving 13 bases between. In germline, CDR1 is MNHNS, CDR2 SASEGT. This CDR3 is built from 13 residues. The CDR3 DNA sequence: TGTGCCAGCGCAACCTCCCTTGATTCACCCCTCCACTTT. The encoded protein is CASATSLDSPLHF.

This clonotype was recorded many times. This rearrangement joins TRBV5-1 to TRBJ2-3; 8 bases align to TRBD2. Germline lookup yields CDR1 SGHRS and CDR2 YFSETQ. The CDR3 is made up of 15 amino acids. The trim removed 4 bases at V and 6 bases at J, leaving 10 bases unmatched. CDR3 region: CASSPGGTRADTQYF. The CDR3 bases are TGCGCCAGCAGCCCCGGCGGGACTAGGGCCGATACGCAGTATTTT.

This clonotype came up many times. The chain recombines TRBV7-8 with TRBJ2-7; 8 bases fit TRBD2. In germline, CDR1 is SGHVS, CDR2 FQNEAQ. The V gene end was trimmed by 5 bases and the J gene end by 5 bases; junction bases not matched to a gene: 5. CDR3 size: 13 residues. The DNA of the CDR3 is TGTGCCAGCAGCCCCCGGACTAGCAACGAGCAGTACTTC. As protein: CASSPRTSNEQYF.

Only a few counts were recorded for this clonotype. The CDR3 DNA sequence: TGTGCCAGCAGTGAGAGGGGGCTGGACATTCAGTACTTC. As protein: CASSERGLDIQYF. The genes are TRBV6-1 and TRBJ2-4, with 7 bases fitting TRBD1. The J segment lost 8 bases and the V segment lost 3 bases, leaving 4 bases of the junction unmatched. The CDR3 covers 13 residues. Germline V lookup: CDR1 MNHNS, CDR2 SASEGT.

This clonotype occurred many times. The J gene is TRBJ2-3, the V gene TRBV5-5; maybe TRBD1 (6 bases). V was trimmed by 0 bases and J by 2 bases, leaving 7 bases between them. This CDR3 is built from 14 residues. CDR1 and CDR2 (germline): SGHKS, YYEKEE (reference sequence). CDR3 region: CASSLGGPTDTQYF. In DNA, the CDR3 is TGTGCCAGCAGCTTGGGGGGGCCCACAGATACGCAGTATTTT.

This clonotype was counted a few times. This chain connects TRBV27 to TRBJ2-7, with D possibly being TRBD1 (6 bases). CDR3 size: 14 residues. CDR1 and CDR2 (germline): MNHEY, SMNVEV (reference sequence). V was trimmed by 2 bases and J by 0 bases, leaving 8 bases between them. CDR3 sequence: CASSLNRVSYEQYF. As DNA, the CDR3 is TGTGCCAGCAGTTTAAACAGGGTCTCCTACGAGCAGTACTTC.

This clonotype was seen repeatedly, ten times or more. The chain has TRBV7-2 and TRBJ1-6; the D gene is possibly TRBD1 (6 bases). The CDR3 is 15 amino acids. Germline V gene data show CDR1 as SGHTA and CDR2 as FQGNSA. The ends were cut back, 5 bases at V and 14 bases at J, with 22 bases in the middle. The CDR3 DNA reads TGTGCCAGCAGCCCTGACGACAGGCGGGGTGGGACCCTCCACTTT. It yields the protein CASSPDDRRGGTLHF.